The clone carrying this TCR beta chain occurred once. Under the authors' procedure: The authors estimated nucleated cell counts from reference gene primer amplification. Sequencing used immunoSEQ multiplex PCR; TCRdb keeps in-frame clones, though not all of them. The V and J calls and clone size were taken over from that table, and D and trimming were inferred from the DNA. The sample carries some 150,000 clones, about 76% recorded once. The data belong to a study of blood T cell repertoires in COVID-19. In germline, CDR1 is WSHSY, CDR2 SAAADI. The CDR3 has 14 residues. V shed 7 bases and J 3 bases; nucleotides not matched to a gene: 5.

The chain combines TRBV10-2 with TRBJ2-3; 9 nucleotides agree with TRBD2. The clonotype was recovered from a woman aged 60-75 years with active or convalescent COVID-19. Source material: peripheral blood. The DNA of the CDR3 is TGCGCCAGCAAGGCGGGGGGGCCAACAGATACGCAGTATTTT. As protein: CASKAGGPTDTQYF.